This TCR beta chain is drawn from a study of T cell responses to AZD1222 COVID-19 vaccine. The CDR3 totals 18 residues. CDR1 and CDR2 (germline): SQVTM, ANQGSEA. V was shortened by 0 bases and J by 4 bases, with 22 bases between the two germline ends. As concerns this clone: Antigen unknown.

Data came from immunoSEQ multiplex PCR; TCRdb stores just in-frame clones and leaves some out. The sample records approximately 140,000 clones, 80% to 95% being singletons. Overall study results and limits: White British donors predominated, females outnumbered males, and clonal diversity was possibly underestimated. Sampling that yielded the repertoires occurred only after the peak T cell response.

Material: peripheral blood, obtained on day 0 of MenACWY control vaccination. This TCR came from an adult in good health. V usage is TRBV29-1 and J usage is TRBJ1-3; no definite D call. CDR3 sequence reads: CSVEDRKDRPLLGNTIYF. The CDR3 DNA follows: TGCAGCGTTGAAGATCGGAAAGATAGACCCTTACTGGGAAACACCATATATTTT.